The TCR beta chain described here comes from a study of blood T cells in healthy people across ages. Whole-study findings and limits: Diversity figures based on one million T cells were deemed too low. Older age went with lower TCR beta diversity per million T cells, in a roughly linear way.

Comment on this clonotype: No antigen is known for it.

The second PCR ran roughly 6 to 11 cycles with a sample-barcoded 5' primer and J-beta primers. Each cDNA molecule, via a template-switch adaptor with 12 random nucleotides, was tagged. MiXCR, run by TCRdb on the 5' RACE reads, gives a single entry per CDR3 protein. This sample yields about a million distinct CDR3 sequences, of which around 54% are seen a single time; about 22% belongs to the top ten. V lost 8 bases and J lost 5, with 17 bases in between. This CDR3 contains 13 residues. Germline-derived CDR1 and CDR2 are SQVTM and ANQGSEA. Sequenced input: blood. The chain links TRBV29-1 to TRBJ2-3, with D uncertain. The TCR was taken from a woman aged 55 to 70 in good health. In DNA, the CDR3 is TGCAGCTCGACGGCTCCCCCGGGAGATACGCAGTATTTT. It codes for CSSTAPPGDTQYF.